The source of this T cell receptor beta chain is a study of graft-versus-host responses after intestinal transplantation. The wider study: Multivisceral, liver-intestinal, or isolated intestinal transplants were received by the recipients. Each patient got anti-thymocyte globulin induction, then tacrolimus and steroids for roughly 3 years. Study observations and caveats: GvH clones were identified in recipient marrow, with some first appearing in ileum or blood.

Here immunoSEQ multiplex PCR was the method, and the copy in TCRdb shows in-frame clones only, minus some. The sample yields around 90,000 clones, about nine tenths seen once. A remark on this clone: As yet, its antigen is unknown.

The receptor was derived from a human donor who was the organ donor for an intestinal transplant. Sequenced here: unstimulated CD8+ T cells sorted from spleen or lymph node cells, sampled before transplant.

CDR3 in DNA: TGTGCCAGCAGCTTAGTTGTACCGGGTGTTGGCACTGAAGCTTTCTTT. It is translated as CASSLVVPGVGTEAFF. V and J are TRBV11-3 and TRBJ1-1; D uncertain. V lost 1 base, J lost 4 bases, and 16 bases lay in between. The CDR3 is made up of 16 amino acids. The germline gives CDR1 SGHNT, CDR2 YENEEA.